One and the same sample provided the 16 T cell receptor beta chains below, sequenced in a study of cytomegalovirus exposure and HLA in healthy donors. The PCR was carried out with 60 Vbeta primers and 13 Jbeta primers. Profiled with immunoSEQ multiplex PCR; TCRdb holds only in-frame clones, not every one. The table has roughly 170,000 clones, roughly 80% seen once; the top ten hold around 14%. Sequenced input: PBMCs. These receptors were obtained from a woman aged 50 to 60 in good health and CMV-seropositive.

The genes are TRBV19 and TRBJ1-6; D unclear. The CDR3 consists of 14 residues. Trimming took 3 bases from V and 6 from J, leaving 9 bases between them. Germline CDR1 LNHDA, CDR2 SQIVND (reference sequence). The CDR3 DNA sequence: TGTGCCAGTAGTATTGGAGGATTTAATTCACCCCTCCACTTT. Protein sequence: CASSIGGFNSPLHF. The full variable domain, its missing parts supplied by reference TRBV19 and TRBJ1-6, is DGGITQSPKYLFRKEGQNVTLSCEQNLNHDAMYWYRQDPGQGLRLIYYSQIVNDFQKGDIAEGYSVSREKKESFPLTVTSAQKNPTAFYLCASSIGGFNSPLHFGNGTRLTVT.

This chain joins TRBV5-8 and TRBJ1-5; D might be TRBD1 (5 bases). V was shortened by 2 bases and J by 12 bases, with 9 bases between the two germline ends. The CDR3 has 11 amino acids. The germline CDR1 and CDR2 sequences are SGHTS and YDEGEE. CDR3 coding DNA: TGTGCCAGCAGCTTAGGGGACTACCAGCATTTT. It is translated as CASSLGDYQHF.

V and J are TRBV30 and TRBJ2-3; 7 nucleotides match TRBD1. The CDR3 has 16 amino acids. V was clipped by 2 bases and J by 2 bases; unmatched bases: 10. The germline gives CDR1 GTSNPN, CDR2 SVGIG (reference sequence). The CDR3 protein is CAWSLGTASFTDTQYF. CDR3 coding DNA: TGTGCCTGGAGTCTAGGGACAGCATCCTTCACAGATACGCAGTATTTT.

V is TRBV5-6 and J is TRBJ2-3, with 8 positions matching TRBD2. Trimming took 1 base from V and 7 from J; bases not matched to a gene: 8. The CDR3 contains 15 residues. The germline V gene encodes CDR1 SGHDT and CDR2 YYEEEE. CDR3 sequence reads: CASSLPGGAGNTQYF. The CDR3 nucleotides read TGTGCCAGCAGCTTGCCCGGGGGGGCCGGAAATACGCAGTATTTT.

This clone appeared a single time. The chain is built from TRBV10-3 and TRBJ1-3, with 8 bases fitting TRBD1. Germline CDR1 is ENHRY and CDR2 is SYGVKD. Trimming removed 6 bases from V and 3 bases from J; junction bases left unmatched: 7. The CDR3 extends over 15 amino acids. The CDR3 bases are TGTGCCATCAGGGGAGACAGGGGTCTTGGAAACACCATATATTTT. Translated, it gives CAIRGDRGLGNTIYF.

This chain joins TRBV7-9 and TRBJ2-3; perhaps TRBD2 as D (6 bases). V was cut by 0 bases and J by 0 bases, with 19 bases left in between. From germline, CDR1 is SEHNR and CDR2 FQNEAQ (reference sequence). The CDR3 extends over 19 amino acids. In DNA form, the CDR3 reads TGTGCCAGCAGCTTAGCGCGGGGCGGCGTTACTTATAGCACAGATACGCAGTATTTT. This sequence encodes CASSLARGGVTYSTDTQYF.

About this clone: This CDR3 is also generated by other DNA sequences in the sample. CDR3 loop: CASSLVATNEKLFF. CDR3 DNA sequence: TGTGCCAGCAGCTTGGTCGCAACTAATGAAAAACTGTTTTTT. The chain recombines TRBV5-6 with TRBJ1-4; D is uncertain. The CDR3 is made up of 14 amino acids. CDR1 and CDR2 (germline): SGHDT, YYEEEE. Trimming pared 0 bases from V and 0 bases from J, leaving 3 bases between.

The gene calls are TRBV5-1 and TRBJ1-5; 10 nucleotides agree with TRBD1. This CDR3 is 14 amino acids long. The trim removed 4 bases at V and 7 bases at J, leaving 5 bases unmatched. In germline, CDR1 is SGHRS, CDR2 YFSETQ. CDR3 in DNA: TGCGCCAGCAGCACCGGGACAGGGGACCAGCCCCAGCATTTT. Translation: CASSTGTGDQPQHF.

The chain uses TRBV12-5 and TRBJ1-5; D remains unclear. In germline, CDR1 is LGHNT, CDR2 FRNRAP. Between the trimmed V and J ends, which lost 4 bases and 2 bases, there was a span of 9 bases. CDR3 length equals 14 residues. CDR3 sequence reads: CASGSGPGNQPQHF. CDR3 coding DNA: TGTGCTAGTGGTTCTGGGCCTGGCAATCAGCCCCAGCATTTT.

This chain connects TRBV5-8 to TRBJ1-2; D is possibly TRBD1 (6 bases). Germline lookup yields CDR1 SGHTS and CDR2 YDEGEE. V lost 4 bases, J lost 8 bases, and 18 bases lay in between. This CDR3 has 14 amino acids. CDR3 sequence (DNA): TGTGCCAGCAGCACCCGGACAGCCATGGGCGGCTACACCTTC. Translation gives CASSTRTAMGGYTF.

Here the CDR3 reads CASSFTKSGYTF. The CDR3 bases are TGTGCCAGCAGCTTCACCAAGAGCGGCTACACCTTC. J is TRBJ1-2 and V is TRBV7-9; D ambiguous. The V end was cut by 3 bases, the J end by 8 bases, with 10 bases between. The V gene's germline CDR1 is SEHNR and CDR2 FQNEAQ (reference sequence). This CDR3 has 12 amino acids. The whole variable domain, remainder taken from reference TRBV7-9 and TRBJ1-2, is DTGVSQNPRHKITKRGQNVTFRCDPISEHNRLYWYRQTLGQGPEFLTYFQNEAQLEKSRLLSDRFSAERPKGSFSTLEIQRTEQGDSAMYLCASSFTKSGYTFGSGTRLTVV.

This clone was detected only a few times. This chain connects TRBV14 to TRBJ2-1; 7 nucleotides match TRBD2. The CDR3 is 14 amino acids. V shed 1 base, J shed 6 bases, and the junction held 3 bases outside the gene matches. The germline CDR1 and CDR2 sequences are SGHDN and FVKESK. The DNA of the CDR3 is TGTGCCAGCAGCCAAGTAACTAGCGTCAATGAGCAGTTCTTC. Its translation is CASSQVTSVNEQFF.

The J gene is TRBJ2-5, the V gene TRBV5-1; 7 bases map to TRBD1. The length of the CDR3 is 13 residues. The trim removed 2 bases at V and 5 bases at J, leaving 3 bases unmatched. Per the germline V gene, CDR1 is SGHRS and CDR2 is YFSETQ. CDR3 in amino acids: CASSLQGKETQYF. The CDR3 region has the DNA TGCGCCAGCAGCTTACAGGGGAAGGAGACCCAGTACTTC.

This clone was counted only a few times. The chain recombines TRBV5-4 with TRBJ2-7, with D perhaps TRBD1 (6 bases). The CDR3 length is 15 residues. Germline V gene data show CDR1 as SGHNT and CDR2 as YYREEE (reference sequence). V lost 2 bases to trimming and J lost 0 bases, with 12 bases between them. CDR3 region: CASSLGQGPSYEQYF. CDR3 coding DNA: TGTGCCAGCAGCTTAGGCCAGGGGCCCTCCTACGAGCAGTACTTC.

This clone was detected only a few times. The chain joins TRBV5-1 to TRBJ1-1; D unresolved. CDR3 size: 13 residues. Between the trimmed V and J ends, which lost 2 bases and 5 bases, there was a span of 10 bases. Per the germline V gene, CDR1 is SGHRS and CDR2 is YFSETQ. The CDR3 DNA is TGCGCCAGCAGCTTCCCAGGTGGAACTGAAGCTTTCTTT. Protein sequence: CASSFPGGTEAFF.

This clone has a handful of counts. The J gene is TRBJ1-6, the V gene TRBV6-4; 9 bases map to TRBD1. Germline values: CDR1 MRHNA, CDR2 SNTAGT. V gave up 2 bases and J gave up 5 bases; unmatched junction bases: 1. The CDR3 consists of 15 residues. This chain's CDR3 is CASSDGTGNNSPLHF. The CDR3 DNA reads as TGTGCCAGCAGTGACGGGACAGGGAATAATTCACCCCTCCACTTT.